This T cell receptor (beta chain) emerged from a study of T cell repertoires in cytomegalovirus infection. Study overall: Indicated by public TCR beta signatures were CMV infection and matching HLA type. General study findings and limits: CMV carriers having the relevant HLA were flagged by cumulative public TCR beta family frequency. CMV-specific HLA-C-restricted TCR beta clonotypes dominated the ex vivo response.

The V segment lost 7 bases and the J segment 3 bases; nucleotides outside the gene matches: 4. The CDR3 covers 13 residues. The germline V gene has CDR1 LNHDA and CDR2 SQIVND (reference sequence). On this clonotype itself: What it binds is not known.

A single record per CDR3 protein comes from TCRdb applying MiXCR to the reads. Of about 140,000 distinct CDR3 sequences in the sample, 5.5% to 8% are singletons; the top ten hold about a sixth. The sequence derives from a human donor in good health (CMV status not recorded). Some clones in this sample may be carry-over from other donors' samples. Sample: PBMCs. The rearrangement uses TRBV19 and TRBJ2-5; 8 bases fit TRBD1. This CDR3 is CASTQDREETQYF. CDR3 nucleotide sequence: TGTGCCAGTACCCAGGACAGGGAAGAGACCCAGTACTTC.